A selection of T cell receptor beta chains follows, all from one sample in a study of cytomegalovirus exposure and HLA in healthy donors. Data came from immunoSEQ multiplex PCR; TCRdb stores just in-frame clones and leaves some out. The table lists 130,000 or so clones, approximately 82% of them singletons, with 2.5% to 4% in the top ten. Material: PBMCs. The receptors were gathered from a man in his forties in good health and CMV-seronegative. Each CDR3 is given with its conserved first and last residue. D genes are given only for firm matches. A clone size is listed for some rows: how often the clone was seen (once, few, many), or a class if it is expanded.

abundance	j_gene	v_gene	d_gene	CDR3aa	CDR3nt
NA	TRBJ1-1	TRBV28	NA	CASRKTPPVATEAFF	TGTGCCAGCCGCAAGACTCCCCCCGTAGCCACTGAAGCTTTCTTT
NA	TRBJ1-2	TRBV28	NA	CASSLTGAPWGGYTF	TGTGCCAGCAGTTTGACTGGGGCCCCCTGGGGTGGCTACACCTTC
NA	TRBJ1-1	TRBV5-1	NA	CATRVGRNTEAFF	TGCGCCACCAGAGTGGGGCGGAACACTGAAGCTTTCTTT
once	TRBJ2-1	TRBV14	TRBD1	CASSQDRGMDHNEQFF	TGTGCCAGCAGCCAAGACAGGGGGATGGACCATAATGAGCAGTTCTTC
NA	TRBJ2-7	TRBV5-1	TRBD1	CASYNRGTYEQYF	TGCGCCAGCTACAACAGGGGGACCTACGAGCAGTACTTC
NA	TRBJ2-3	TRBV9	NA	CASSVTSRTDTQYF	TGTGCCAGCAGCGTAACTTCCCGCACAGATACGCAGTATTTT
NA	TRBJ2-5	TRBV6-6	TRBD1	CASSQTGVTQETQYF	TGTGCCAGCAGTCAGACAGGGGTTACACAAGAGACCCAGTACTTC
NA	TRBJ2-7	TRBV7-2	TRBD2	CASSPPRLAGVYEQYF	TGTGCCAGCAGCCCTCCTCGGCTAGCGGGGGTCTACGAGCAGTACTTC
NA	TRBJ2-4	TRBV7-9	TRBD1	CASSKIGTDIQYF	TGTGCCAGCAGCAAAATCGGGACAGACATTCAGTACTTC
NA	TRBJ1-6	TRBV6-4	NA	CASTAYRDNSPLHF	TGTGCCAGCACGGCCTACAGGGATAATTCACCCCTCCACTTT
NA	TRBJ2-3	TRBV12-5	TRBD2	CASGATFGLAGAATSTDTQYF	TGTGCTAGTGGTGCAACCTTCGGACTAGCGGGGGCCGCAACTAGCACAGATACGCAGTATTTT
once	TRBJ2-3	TRBV15	NA	CATSRAGTDTQYF	TGTGCCACCAGCAGAGCGGGGACAGATACGCAGTATTTT
NA	TRBJ1-5	TRBV5-5	NA	CASSLWGEGYQPQHF	TGTGCCAGCAGCTTGTGGGGGGAAGGATATCAGCCCCAGCATTTT
NA	TRBJ1-4	TRBV28	NA	CASSVSGSANEKLFF	TGTGCCAGCAGTGTGTCGGGTTCGGCTAATGAAAAACTGTTTTTT
NA	TRBJ2-7	TRBV5-4	TRBD2	CASSLTSSGVYEQYF	TGTGCCAGCAGCTTGACCTCTAGCGGGGTTTACGAGCAGTACTTC
NA	TRBJ1-3	TRBV9	NA	CASSVEQSGNTIYF	TGTGCCAGCAGCGTAGAACAGTCTGGAAACACCATATATTTT
NA	TRBJ1-1	TRBV9	TRBD1	CASSGTGTGGTEAFF	TGTGCCAGCAGCGGGACCGGGACAGGGGGCACTGAAGCTTTCTTT
NA	TRBJ2-3	TRBV9	TRBD2	CASSVLAGNTDTQYF	TGTGCCAGCAGCGTCCTAGCGGGGAACACAGATACGCAGTATTTT
NA	TRBJ2-1	TRBV4-1	NA	CASSRPTESSYNEQFF	TGCGCCAGCAGCCGCCCGACAGAGAGCTCCTACAATGAGCAGTTCTTC
few	TRBJ2-5	TRBV28	NA	CASSPSPSSGTDILYF	TGTGCCAGCAGTCCCTCCCCCTCCTCCGGGACTGATATTTTGTACTTC
NA	TRBJ1-2	TRBV19	TRBD1	CASTDRSYGYTF	TGTGCCAGCACGGACAGGTCCTATGGCTACACCTTC
once	TRBJ2-7	TRBV6-6	NA	CASSPRQDQGGEQYF	TGTGCCAGCAGCCCTCGACAGGACCAAGGGGGCGAGCAGTACTTC
NA	TRBJ2-1	TRBV28	TRBD1	CASRPPLGGQGLNEQFF	TGTGCCAGCAGGCCCCCCCTTGGGGGACAGGGGCTAAATGAGCAGTTCTTC
NA	TRBJ1-6	TRBV29-1	NA	CSVATDSQSPLHF	TGCAGCGTTGCGACCGACTCTCAATCACCCCTCCACTTT
NA	TRBJ2-7	TRBV30	TRBD1	CAWSSTGAWGYEQYF	TGTGCCTGGAGTTCCACAGGGGCTTGGGGATACGAGCAGTACTTC
NA	TRBJ1-2	TRBV5-4	TRBD1	CASSLTGGIYGYTF	TGTGCCAGCAGCCTCACAGGGGGCATCTATGGCTACACCTTC
once	TRBJ2-3	TRBV6-4	TRBD2	CASSENPQLAGGPTDTQYF	TGTGCCAGCAGTGAAAACCCCCAGCTAGCGGGGGGGCCTACAGATACGCAGTATTTT
NA	TRBJ2-3	TRBV11-2	NA	CASTYQGGGTDTQYF	TGTGCCAGCACCTATCAGGGCGGGGGCACAGATACGCAGTATTTT
NA	TRBJ2-5	TRBV18	TRBD1	CASSPPFTGTGFKETQYF	TGTGCCAGCTCACCACCGTTTACGGGGACAGGGTTTAAAGAGACCCAGTACTTC
NA	TRBJ2-7	TRBV29-1	TRBD2	CSVQGGTSHEQYF	TGCAGCGTACAAGGAGGGACTAGCCACGAGCAGTACTTC
NA	TRBJ1-4	TRBV16	NA	CASSRRRTNEKLFF	TGTGCCAGCAGCCGTCGGAGGACTAATGAAAAACTGTTTTTT
NA	TRBJ1-5	TRBV2	TRBD1	CASTLTGGGQPQHF	TGTGCCAGCACCCTGACAGGGGGAGGTCAGCCCCAGCATTTT
NA	TRBJ2-7	TRBV6-6	NA	CASNLLASAFYEQYF	TGTGCCAGCAACCTCTTAGCGTCGGCGTTCTACGAGCAGTACTTC
NA	TRBJ1-5	TRBV5-1	TRBD1	CASSLEGQGNQPQHF	TGCGCCAGCAGCTTGGAGGGACAGGGGAATCAGCCCCAGCATTTT
NA	TRBJ1-4	TRBV7-9	NA	CASSAPLQGTNEKLFF	TGTGCCAGCAGCGCCCCCCTCCAGGGAACTAATGAAAAACTGTTTTTT
NA	TRBJ1-4	TRBV6-1	NA	CASSQGGGANEKLFF	TGTGCCAGCAGCCAAGGGGGGGGAGCTAATGAAAAACTGTTTTTT
few	TRBJ1-2	TRBV2	TRBD1	CASKYRGMNYGYTF	TGTGCCAGCAAGTACAGGGGTATGAACTATGGCTACACCTTC
NA	TRBJ1-2	TRBV28	NA	CASSSRDILYTF	TGTGCCAGCAGTTCCCGGGACATACTCTACACCTTC
NA	TRBJ2-1	TRBV10-2	TRBD2	CASSGLAGDYNEQFF	TGCGCCAGCAGTGGTTTAGCGGGGGACTACAATGAGCAGTTCTTC
NA	TRBJ2-7	TRBV5-1	TRBD2	CASSSDSGGAIEQYF	TGCGCCAGCAGCTCCGATAGCGGGGGGGCAATAGAGCAGTACTTC
NA	TRBJ1-5	TRBV10-2	TRBD1	CASSSQGGQPQHF	TGCGCCAGCAGCAGCCAGGGGGGTCAGCCCCAGCATTTT
NA	TRBJ2-3	TRBV28	TRBD2	CASSFPGGLVNTDTQYF	TGTGCCAGCAGTTTTCCTGGTGGACTAGTCAACACAGATACGCAGTATTTT
NA	TRBJ2-1	TRBV27	NA	CASSLSYYNEQFF	TGTGCCAGCAGTTTATCCTACTACAATGAGCAGTTCTTC